The sequence of this T cell receptor beta chain was determined in a study of blood T cells in healthy people across ages. Notes on the study in general: TCR beta diversity, measured per million T cells, fell in a roughly linear way with age.

The V gene lost 0 bases and the J gene lost 6 bases, with 14 bases spanning the gap. Germline V gene sequence: CDR1 MNHEY, CDR2 SVGAGI. The CDR3 length is 15 residues. Caucasian individuals from Russia who were healthy and aged about 6 to 100 acted as donors. Per individual sample, total RNA of at least 5 micrograms was extracted. The use of a sample-barcoded 5' primer and a J-beta primer mix characterized a second PCR of 7 to 11 cycles. TCRdb reanalysed the 5' RACE reads using MiXCR and keeps one entry per CDR3 protein. The sample lists some 1,800,000 distinct CDR3 sequences, roughly two fifths occurring once. Turning to this clonotype: Its specificity is not known.

The V gene is TRBV6-5, the J gene TRBJ1-2, with D unresolved. The sample consisted of blood. The clonotype was recovered from a human donor in good health. CDR3 residues: CASSYSARSKDGYTF. The CDR3 region has the DNA TGTGCCAGCAGTTACTCTGCCCGGAGTAAGGATGGCTACACCTTC.